A selection of T cell receptor beta chains follows, all from one sample in a study of Ad26.COV2.S vaccination and SARS-CoV-2 variants. Profiling relied on immunoSEQ multiplex PCR, and the TCRdb table lists in-frame clones only, not all of them. This sample has around 340,000 clones; 75% to 90% occur once, and the top ten carry approximately 11%. Sequences were derived from peripheral blood, sampled in a trial of Ad26.COV2.S vaccine versus placebo. The source of these receptors is a person between 18 and 65 years old who received the Ad26.COV2.S COVID-19 vaccine or a placebo. Both conserved end residues are part of each CDR3. Each record gives: clone size, V gene, D gene, J gene, CDR3 protein, CDR3 DNA. D genes are given only for firm matches. Rows give clone size only sometimes, using once, few, many, or a class for an expanded clone.

size: NA
V: TRBV18
D: NA
J: TRBJ2-1
CDR3: CASSESPGRGNEQFF
DNA: TGTGCCAGCTCAGAGTCGCCGGGTCGGGGCAATGAGCAGTTCTTC

size: NA
V: TRBV7-9
D: TRBD1
J: TRBJ2-2
CDR3: CASSPNRGRTGELFF
DNA: TGTGCCAGCAGCCCGAACAGGGGTAGAACCGGGGAGCTGTTTTTT

size: NA
V: TRBV7-9
D: NA
J: TRBJ1-2
CDR3: CASSGTGSYGYTF
DNA: TGTGCCAGCAGCGGTACAGGCAGCTATGGCTACACCTTC

size: NA
V: TRBV19
D: TRBD1
J: TRBJ1-1
CDR3: CASSRQGAGNTEAFF
DNA: TGTGCCAGTAGTCGACAGGGGGCAGGGAACACTGAAGCTTTCTTT

size: NA
V: TRBV3-1/TRBV3-2
D: NA
J: TRBJ1-4
CDR3: CASSQTQDPNEKLFF
DNA: TGTGCCAGCAGCCAAACCCAGGACCCTAATGAAAAACTGTTTTTT

size: NA
V: TRBV4-1
D: TRBD1
J: TRBJ1-2
CDR3: CASSLEAGGAHYGYTF
DNA: TGCGCCAGCAGTCTAGAGGCAGGGGGCGCTCACTATGGCTACACCTTC

size: NA
V: TRBV5-1
D: TRBD2
J: TRBJ2-7
CDR3: CASSLVAGEYEQYF
DNA: TGCGCCAGCAGCTTGGTTGCGGGAGAGTACGAGCAGTACTTC

size: NA
V: TRBV6-1
D: NA
J: TRBJ1-2
CDR3: CASSEGPSANYGYTF
DNA: TGTGCCAGCAGTGAAGGGCCGTCCGCTAACTATGGCTACACCTTC

size: NA
V: TRBV18
D: TRBD2
J: TRBJ2-4
CDR3: CASSPGLAGENIQYF
DNA: TGTGCCAGCTCACCAGGACTAGCGGGGGAAAACATTCAGTACTTC

size: NA
V: TRBV19
D: TRBD1
J: TRBJ2-3
CDR3: CASSPSTGLMTDTQYF
DNA: TGTGCCAGTAGCCCTTCGACAGGGCTTATGACAGATACGCAGTATTTT

size: NA
V: TRBV19
D: NA
J: TRBJ1-5
CDR3: CASSTWQASDQPQHF
DNA: TGTGCCAGTAGTACCTGGCAGGCATCAGACCAGCCCCAGCATTTT

size: NA
V: TRBV5-4
D: NA
J: TRBJ1-2
CDR3: CASSLGQPDPYGYTF
DNA: TGTGCCAGCAGCTTGGGGCAGCCCGACCCCTATGGCTACACCTTC

size: once
V: TRBV18
D: TRBD1
J: TRBJ1-3
CDR3: CASSSGTGLLSGNTIYF
DNA: TGTGCCAGCTCATCGGGGACAGGGCTCCTCTCTGGAAACACCATATATTTT

size: once
V: TRBV4-1
D: NA
J: TRBJ2-7
CDR3: CASSQDRYYEQYF
DNA: TGCGCCAGCAGCCAAGATAGGTACTACGAGCAGTACTTC

size: NA
V: TRBV19
D: NA
J: TRBJ1-1
CDR3: CASNKGDRIILSGTEAFF
DNA: TGTGCCAGTAATAAAGGAGATCGAATTATTTTATCGGGCACTGAAGCTTTCTTT

size: NA
V: TRBV7-2
D: TRBD2
J: TRBJ2-1
CDR3: CASSSGLAGTLYNEQFF
DNA: TGTGCCAGCAGCTCGGGACTAGCGGGGACCCTCTACAATGAGCAGTTCTTC

size: NA
V: TRBV27
D: TRBD1
J: TRBJ1-5
CDR3: CASSWDSNKPQHF
DNA: TGTGCCAGCAGCTGGGACAGCAACAAGCCCCAGCATTTT

size: NA
V: TRBV9
D: NA
J: TRBJ2-2
CDR3: CASRATYTGELFF
DNA: TGTGCCAGCCGGGCGACTTACACCGGGGAGCTGTTTTTT

size: NA
V: TRBV28
D: NA
J: TRBJ2-1
CDR3: CASSLMPVGSYNEQFF
DNA: TGTGCCAGCAGTTTGATGCCCGTAGGATCCTACAATGAGCAGTTCTTC

size: once
V: TRBV4-2
D: TRBD2
J: TRBJ2-3
CDR3: CASSQGLASSTDTQYF
DNA: TGTGCCAGCAGCCAAGGACTAGCGTCTAGCACAGATACGCAGTATTTT

size: once
V: TRBV6-2/TRBV6-3
D: TRBD1
J: TRBJ1-1
CDR3: CASRPLTGGFMNTEAFF
DNA: TGTGCCAGCAGGCCTCTCACAGGGGGCTTCATGAACACTGAAGCTTTCTTT

size: once
V: TRBV19
D: TRBD1
J: TRBJ1-1
CDR3: CASSARDRGRTEAFF
DNA: TGTGCCAGTAGTGCTCGGGACAGGGGGAGGACTGAAGCTTTCTTT